This T cell receptor (beta chain) is from a study of blood T cell repertoires in COVID-19 (TCRdb year 2020). Study-wide context: Recovered participants in ImmuneRACE Cohort 3 were defined by two consecutive negative NP/OP PCR tests, clearance by a healthcare professional, or resolution of symptoms. Samples covering the acute and convalescent phases of COVID-19 were provided by collaborators in the United States, Italy and Spain. The material from the prospective study consisted of cDNA or gDNA derived from T cells, B-cell-depleted T cells, or PBMCs. Deeply sampled blood TCRbeta repertoires from subjects exposed to, actively infected with, or recovered from COVID-19 were included in the dataset. The repertoires were made available in a free public database intended to serve as a resource for research on the immune response to SARS-CoV-2. Samples were obtained from the ongoing ImmuneRACE study (first 160 participants) and from over a thousand subjects provided by 6 global collaborators. The sample metadata nearly always contained a de-identified subject ID, COVID-19 status, age in years and sex. Where available, HLA class I and class II types were taken from metadata supplied by the sample provider and were not determined by assay-based typing.

Worth noting for this clone: What antigen it recognizes has not been identified. Base qualities were left out, and no much larger clone turns up one base away.

From its cysteine to its phenylalanine, the CDR3 spans 17 amino acids. The sequence is cut down to CDR3 DNA, 51 bases in frame from base 1. Per the germline V gene, SGHNT is the CDR1 and YENEEA is the CDR2. V is reduced by 3 bases and J by 7 bases, leaving a spacing of 21 bases between them. Summary of the overall study and its limitations: The amount of clinical and demographic metadata varied by source and participant and was provided uncurated.

TCRbeta CDR3 regions were amplified from genomic DNA using the immunoSEQ Assay, a bias-controlled multiplex PCR. Under the source paper's analysis protocol: The number of nucleated cells in each sample was estimated from the amplification of reference gene primers within the assay. Sequence reads were collapsed and filtered to measure the absolute abundance of every unique TCRbeta CDR3 rearrangement. Productive Simpson clonality was computed per sample as the square root of Simpson's diversity index over productive rearrangements. TCRdb stores this immuneACCESS table with in-frame sequences only. Part of the clones is absent; in the studies checked, under half of the shortfall reflects unresolved V genes, and no reason is known for the rest. V and J calls and clone size are as listed in that table; D and trimming were resolved from the DNA. The sample table contains around 360,000 clones; only one count was recorded for approximately 87% of them. The ten largest clonotypes hold 1.9% of the sample.

Participants in the prospective study were enrolled through a virtual design, were aged about 18 to 100 years, and lived in 20 to 30 United States geographic areas. In the prospective study, cohorts were assigned on the basis of participant-reported clinical history obtained from a screening survey and a study questionnaire. Each participant in the prospective study had whole blood, serum and a nasopharyngeal or oropharyngeal swab collected by mobile phlebotomists. Additional blood draws and questionnaires over an approximately two-month period could optionally be provided by prospective study participants. Blood samples from the prospective study were shipped frozen or at room temperature prior to DNA extraction.

Sequencing input: PBMCs or T cells enriched from blood (not recorded which). This receptor was obtained from a man between 40 and 49 years old in a cohort exposed to, infected with or recovered from COVID-19 (not recorded which). The chain couples TRBV11-3 to TRBJ2-2, with TRBD1 perhaps the D gene, on 7 matching bases. The nucleotides are TGTGCCAGCAGCTTGGGACGCTCAGGGGGACTGGGCGGGGAGCTGTTTTTT. Its protein reads: CASSLGRSGGLGGELFF.